The sequence of this TCR beta chain was determined in a study of T-cell reconstitution after alpha-beta-depleted transplantation in children. Unique molecular identifiers were incorporated when the TCRbeta library was constructed. TCRdb reanalysed the PCR reads using MiXCR and keeps one entry per CDR3 protein. Among around 300,000 distinct CDR3 sequences listed, 9.5% to 13% were seen once. The V end was cut by 3 bases, the J end by 8 bases, with 8 bases between. Germline V gives CDR1 DFQATT, CDR2 SNEGSKA (reference sequence). This CDR3 spans 11 amino acids. This clonotype was detected ten times or more. Its matching antigen is unknown. Overall study results and limits: At around two months after transplant, the alpha-beta T cells were reportedly derived from several hundred expanded clones that came from non-depleted graft cells. For some patients, TCRbeta diversity was high at day 60 because of recipient T cells and thymic progenitors that survived. T-cell counts and diversity were attributed mostly to newly produced T cells one year after transplant.

The receptor was isolated from a male patient between 2 and 10 years old who had a stem cell transplant for chronic granulomatous disease, so the T cells may come from the graft donor. The sample here was peripheral blood, taken 180 days after TCRalphabeta/CD19-depleted stem cell transplant. V is TRBV20-1 and J is TRBJ2-1; TRBD1 is a possible D gene (5 bases). Written as DNA, the CDR3 is TGCAGTGCTAGGGTGGGGCATGAGCAGTTCTTC. Its protein product is CSARVGHEQFF.